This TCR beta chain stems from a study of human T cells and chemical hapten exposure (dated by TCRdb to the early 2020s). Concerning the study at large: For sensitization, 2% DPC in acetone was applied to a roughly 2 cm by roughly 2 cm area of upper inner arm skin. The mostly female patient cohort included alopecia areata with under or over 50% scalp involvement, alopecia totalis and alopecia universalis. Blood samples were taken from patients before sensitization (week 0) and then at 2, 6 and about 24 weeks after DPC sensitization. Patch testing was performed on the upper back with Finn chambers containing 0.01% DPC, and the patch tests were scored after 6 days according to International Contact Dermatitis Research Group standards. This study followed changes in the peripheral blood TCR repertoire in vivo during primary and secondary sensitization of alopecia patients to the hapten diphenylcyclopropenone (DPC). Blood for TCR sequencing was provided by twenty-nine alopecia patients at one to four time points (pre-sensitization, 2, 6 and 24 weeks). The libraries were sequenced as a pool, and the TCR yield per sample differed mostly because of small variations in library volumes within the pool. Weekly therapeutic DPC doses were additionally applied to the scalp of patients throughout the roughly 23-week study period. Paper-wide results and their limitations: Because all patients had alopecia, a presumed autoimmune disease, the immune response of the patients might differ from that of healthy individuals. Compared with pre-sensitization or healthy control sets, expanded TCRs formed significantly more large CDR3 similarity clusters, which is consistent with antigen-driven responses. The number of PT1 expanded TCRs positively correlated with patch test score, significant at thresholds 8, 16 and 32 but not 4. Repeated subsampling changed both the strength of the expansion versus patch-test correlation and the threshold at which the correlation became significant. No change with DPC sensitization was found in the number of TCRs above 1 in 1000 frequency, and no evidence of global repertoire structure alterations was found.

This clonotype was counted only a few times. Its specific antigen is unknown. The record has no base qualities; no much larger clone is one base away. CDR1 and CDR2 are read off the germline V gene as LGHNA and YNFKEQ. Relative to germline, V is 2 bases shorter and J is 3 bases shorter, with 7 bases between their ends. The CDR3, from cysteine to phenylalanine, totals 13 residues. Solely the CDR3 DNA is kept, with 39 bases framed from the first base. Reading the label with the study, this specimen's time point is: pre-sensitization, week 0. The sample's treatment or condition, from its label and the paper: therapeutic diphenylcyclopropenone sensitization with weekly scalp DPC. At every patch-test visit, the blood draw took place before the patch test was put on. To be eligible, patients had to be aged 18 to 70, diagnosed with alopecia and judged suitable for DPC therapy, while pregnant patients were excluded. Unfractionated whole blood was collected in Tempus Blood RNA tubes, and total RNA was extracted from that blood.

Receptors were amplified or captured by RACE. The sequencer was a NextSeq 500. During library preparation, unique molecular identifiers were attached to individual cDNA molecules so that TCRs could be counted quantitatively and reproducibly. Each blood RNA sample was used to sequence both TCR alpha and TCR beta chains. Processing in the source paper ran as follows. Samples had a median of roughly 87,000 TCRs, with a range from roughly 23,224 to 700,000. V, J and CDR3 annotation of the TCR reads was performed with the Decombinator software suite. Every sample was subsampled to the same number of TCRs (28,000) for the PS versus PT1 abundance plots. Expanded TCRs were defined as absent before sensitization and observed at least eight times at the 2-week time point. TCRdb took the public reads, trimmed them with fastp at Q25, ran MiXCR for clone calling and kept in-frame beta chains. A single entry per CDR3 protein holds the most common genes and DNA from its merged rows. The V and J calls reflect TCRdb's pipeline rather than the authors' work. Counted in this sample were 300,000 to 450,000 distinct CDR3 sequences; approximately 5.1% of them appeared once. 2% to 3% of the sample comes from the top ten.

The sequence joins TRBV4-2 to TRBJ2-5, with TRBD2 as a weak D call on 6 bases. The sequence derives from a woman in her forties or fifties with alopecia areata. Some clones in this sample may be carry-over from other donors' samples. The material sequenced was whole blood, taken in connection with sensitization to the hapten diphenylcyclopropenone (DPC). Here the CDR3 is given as CASSQKREETQYF. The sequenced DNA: TGTGCCAGCAGCCAAAAGCGGGAAGAGACCCAGTACTTC.